This T cell receptor (beta chain) was sequenced in a study of T-cell memory formation after mild COVID-19. Points from the study as a whole: Second-wave clones peaking on day 37 lacked confirmed SARS-CoV-2 specificity.

Per germline, CDR1 MNHEY and CDR2 SMNVEV (reference sequence). The CDR3 has 16 amino acids. Trimming removed 6 bases from V and 0 bases from J; junction bases left unmatched: 5. This clonotype was seen a few times. Antigen unknown. One entry per CDR3 protein results from TCRdb running MiXCR on the 5' RACE reads. The table includes more than 100,000 distinct CDR3 sequences, roughly 6% detected once. The rearrangement joins TRBV27 to TRBJ2-6, with TRBD1 identical over 7 bases. Sequenced: PBMCs or a T cell subset sorted from them (not recorded which). The clonotype comes from an adult woman who had mild COVID-19 (a few samples of this study predate the infection). Cell type and time point are not known. In DNA, the CDR3 is TGTGCCAGCAGACAGGGGCCCTACTCTGGGGCCAACGTCCTGACTTTC. Translation: CASRQGPYSGANVLTF.